These 18 T cell receptor beta chains originate from one sample sequenced in a study of T cell repertoires in cytomegalovirus infection. TCRdb ran MiXCR on the reads and lists one entry per CDR3 protein. Of more than 150,000 distinct CDR3 sequences listed, roughly a fifth are singletons. What was sequenced was PBMCs. The origin of the receptors is a human donor in good health (CMV status not recorded). Some clones in this sample may be carry-over from other donors' samples.

This clonotype was recorded at least ten times. The rearrangement links TRBV7-6 to TRBJ2-1; the D is unclear. CDR1 is SGHVS and CDR2 is FNYEAQ in the germline V gene. The CDR3 is 12 amino acids. V was shortened by 3 bases and J by 4 bases, with 4 bases between the two germline ends. The CDR3 DNA follows: TGTGCCAGCAGCTTCGGTTACAATGAGCAGTTCTTC. It encodes CASSFGYNEQFF.

This clonotype was seen a few times. J is TRBJ1-1 and V is TRBV28, with 9 bases aligning to TRBD1. V lost 5 bases and J lost 1; bases outside the gene matches: 11. Germline CDR1 reads MDHEN; CDR2 reads SYDVKM. The CDR3 has 17 residues. In DNA form, the CDR3 reads TGTGCCAGCAGTCCTAAAACCTTGACAGGGGGGAACACTGAAGCTTTCTTT. Protein sequence: CASSPKTLTGGNTEAFF. The whole variable domain, remainder taken from reference TRBV28 and TRBJ1-1, is DVKVTQSSRYLVKRTGEKVFLECVQDMDHENMFWYRQDPGLGLRLIYFSYDVKMKEKGDIPEGYSVSREKKERFSLILESASTNQTSMYLCASSPKTLTGGNTEAFFGQGTRLTVV.

The rearrangement uses TRBV5-6 and TRBJ2-1, with 10 bases matching TRBD2. CDR3 length: 16 residues. Germline lookup yields CDR1 SGHDT and CDR2 YYEEEE. Germline trimming cut 1 base from V and 9 bases from J; bases unmatched to any gene: 10. CDR3 nucleotides: TGTGCCAGCAGCTTGAGGGCGTCTAGCGGGAGAGTTGAGCAGTTCTTC. Translating gives CASSLRASSGRVEQFF.

The chain is built from TRBV6-2 or TRBV6-3 and TRBJ1-5, with D unresolved. V lost 5 bases and J 2 bases, leaving 10 bases between the germline ends. The CDR3 length is 14 residues. The germline V gene encodes CDR1 MNHEY and CDR2 SVGEGT. Here the CDR3 reads CASSRRGGNQPQHF. CDR3 DNA: TGTGCCAGCAGTCGCCGGGGAGGCAATCAGCCCCAGCATTTT.

V usage is TRBV20-1 and J usage is TRBJ2-5; D may be TRBD2 (6 bases). V shed 0 bases and J shed 5 bases, with 16 bases lying between them. The CDR3 has 15 amino acids. Per the germline V gene, CDR1 is DFQATT and CDR2 is SNEGSKA (reference sequence). CDR3 sequence (DNA): TGCAGTGCTAGAGAAAGTTGGGGGAGCGGGGAGACCCAGTACTTC. Translation gives CSARESWGSGETQYF.

In its sample, this clonotype was seen a few times. The rearrangement links TRBV29-1 to TRBJ2-1; no reliable D call. This CDR3 comprises 11 residues. Germline lookup yields CDR1 SQVTM and CDR2 ANQGSEA. Deletions cut 4 bases from V and 6 bases from J, with 7 bases between. The CDR3 nucleotides read TGCAGCGTTGCCATGGCCAATGAGCAGTTCTTC. Protein product: CSVAMANEQFF.

In its sample, this clonotype was seen a few times. The genes are TRBV6-2 or TRBV6-3 and TRBJ1-1; the D is unclear. The germline V gene has CDR1 MNHEY and CDR2 SVGEGT. With 6 bases removed from V and 7 bases from J, the gap between germline ends came to 9 bases. The CDR3 runs to 11 residues. Here the CDR3 reads CASRDRSEAFF. CDR3 sequence (DNA): TGTGCCAGCAGGGACCGAAGTGAAGCTTTCTTT.

This clonotype was seen only a few times. The chain recombines TRBV7-8 with TRBJ2-7, with D perhaps TRBD2 (6 bases). The V end was cut by 1 base, the J end by 4 bases, with 11 bases between. CDR1 SGHVS and CDR2 FQNEAQ come from the germline V gene. CDR3 length equals 14 residues. As DNA, the CDR3 is TGTGCCAGCAGCTTAGTTGCGGGGAGGTACGAGCAGTACTTC. This codes for CASSLVAGRYEQYF.

The CDR3 sequence: CAISSTGHEQYF. The CDR3 DNA is TGTGCCATCAGCTCTACGGGTCACGAGCAGTACTTC. The V and J genes are TRBV10-3 and TRBJ2-7; D is uncertain. Trimming pared 6 bases from V and 5 bases from J, leaving 11 bases between. Per germline, CDR1 ENHRY and CDR2 SYGVKD. This CDR3 comprises 12 residues.

At least ten counts were recorded for this clonotype. This sequence joins TRBV7-8 and TRBJ1-3; unclear D gene. V was cut by 5 bases and J by 2 bases, with 7 bases left in between. Germline V lookup: CDR1 SGHVS, CDR2 FQNEAQ. The CDR3 extends over 13 amino acids. The CDR3 loop reads CASSPIAGNTIYF. CDR3 in DNA: TGTGCCAGCAGCCCTATAGCTGGAAACACCATATATTTT. Full variable domain (remainder filled in from reference TRBV7-8 and TRBJ1-3): GAGVSQSPRYKVAKRGQDVALRCDPISGHVSLFWYQQALGQGPEFLTYFQNEAQLDKSGLPSDRFFAERPEGSVSTLKIQRTQQEDSAVYLCASSPIAGNTIYFGEGSWLTVV.

J is TRBJ2-1 and V is TRBV5-1; TRBD2 matches 10 bases. Germline loops: CDR1 SGHRS, CDR2 YFSETQ. Trimming removed 4 bases from V and 0 bases from J; junction bases left unmatched: 4. There are 16 residues in the CDR3. The CDR3 protein is CASSTKREGSYNEQFF. As DNA, the CDR3 is TGCGCCAGCAGCACAAAGCGGGAGGGCTCCTACAATGAGCAGTTCTTC. Full variable domain (missing parts from reference TRBV5-1 and TRBJ2-1): KAGVTQTPRYLIKTRGQQVTLSCSPISGHRSVSWYQQTPGQGLQFLFEYFSETQRNKGNFPGRFSGRQFSNSRSEMNVSTLELGDSALYLCASSTKREGSYNEQFFGPGTRLTVL.

This clonotype has a count of ten or more. This chain connects TRBV11-2 to TRBJ2-2; 8 bases map to TRBD1. Germline CDR1 SGHAT, CDR2 FQNNGV. With V trimmed by 6 bases and J by 6 bases, 9 bases remained unmatched. The CDR3 is made up of 15 amino acids. The CDR3 DNA sequence: TGTGCCAGCAGGCCTGGGACAGGTCTTTCCGGGGAGCTGTTTTTT. The encoded protein is CASRPGTGLSGELFF. The whole variable domain, filled in from reference TRBV11-2 and TRBJ2-2, reads EAGVAQSPRYKIIEKRQSVAFWCNPISGHATLYWYQQILGQGPKLLIQFQNNGVVDDSQLPKDRFSAERLKGVDSTLKIQPAKLEDSAVYLCASRPGTGLSGELFFGEGSRLTVL.

The table lists this clonotype with a few counts. The chain uses TRBV7-2 and TRBJ2-7; D might be TRBD1 (7 bases). Per germline, CDR1 SGHTA and CDR2 FQGNSA. V lost 5 bases, J lost 3 bases, and 14 bases lay in between. This CDR3 is 14 amino acids long. CDR3: CASSPQGGGYEQYF. The CDR3 nucleotides are TGTGCCAGCAGCCCCCAGGGGGGTGGCTACGAGCAGTACTTC.

This clonotype was counted at least ten times. The CDR3 nucleotides are TGTGCCAGCAGGTTCATGGGCAGGAGGAACACTGAAGCTTTCTTT. It is translated as CASRFMGRRNTEAFF. The chain carries TRBV6-1 and TRBJ1-1; unclear D gene. This CDR3 region has 15 residues. Trimming pared 6 bases from V and 1 base from J, leaving 15 bases between. From germline, CDR1 is MNHNS and CDR2 SASEGT.

This clonotype was recorded at least ten times. The chain carries TRBV7-6 and TRBJ1-5, with D uncertain. The CDR3 extends over 14 amino acids. Germline V CDR1 and CDR2: SGHVS, FNYEAQ. Trimming left V 5 bases short and J 0 bases short, with 8 bases between. The DNA for the CDR3 is TGTGCCAGCAGCCCAGATATTAGCAATCAGCCCCAGCATTTT. Its translation is CASSPDISNQPQHF.

As DNA, the CDR3 is TGTGCCAGCAGTCCTCTAGCGGGAGGGGTTAATGAGCAGTTCTTC. Its protein is CASSPLAGGVNEQFF. V usage is TRBV28 and J usage is TRBJ2-1; the match to TRBD2 covers 12 bases. The V and J ends lost 5 bases and 7 bases, in that order; junction bases with no gene match: 6. The CDR3 covers 15 residues. The germline CDR1 and CDR2 sequences are MDHEN and SYDVKM.

This clonotype has a count of ten or more. The chain links TRBV7-6 to TRBJ2-1; TRBD1 might be the D (5 bases). The CDR3 is made up of 15 amino acids. CDR1 and CDR2 from the germline V gene are SGHVS and FNYEAQ. The germline V and J ends were trimmed by 0 bases and 2 bases, with 8 bases remaining between them. The CDR3 coding sequence is TGTGCCAGCAGCTTAGCAGGGGCCGCCTACAATGAGCAGTTCTTC. Its protein product is CASSLAGAAYNEQFF.

The genes are TRBV15 and TRBJ1-5; no clear D. Germline V CDR1 and CDR2: LNHNV, YYDKDF (reference sequence). Trimming left V 5 bases short and J 4 bases short, with 12 bases between. CDR3 length equals 14 residues. The CDR3 spells CATSSAGPNQPQHF. Written as DNA, the CDR3 is TGTGCCACCAGCTCGGCAGGACCTAATCAGCCCCAGCATTTT.